Here is one T cell receptor beta chain with its context. Profiled with immunoSEQ multiplex PCR; TCRdb holds only in-frame clones, not every one. The sample contains tens of thousands of clones, around four fifths of which appear only once. The sample belongs to a study of memory CD4+ T cells and cytomegalovirus serostatus. Trimming stripped 5 bases from V and 0 bases from J, with 8 bases between. The CDR3 has 13 residues. Looked up from germline, CDR1 is SEHNR and CDR2 is FQNEAQ (reference sequence). Single viable CD3+CD4+CD8-CD45RO+ cells were sorted as the memory CD4+ T cells. After thawing, CD4+ T cells were positively selected.

The TCR originated in an adult in good health and CMV-seropositive. The chain has TRBV7-9 and TRBJ2-7, with no clear D. Sequenced material: memory CD4+ T cells from blood. This chain's CDR3 is CASSPVSSYEQYF. CDR3 DNA sequence: TGTGCCAGCAGCCCCGTAAGCTCCTACGAGCAGTACTTC.